Following are 23 T cell receptor beta chains from one sample sequenced in a study of beta chain features in type 1 diabetes (dated by TCRdb to 2017 to 2018). The library came from the immunoSEQ multiplex PCR assay. The entire amount of isolated RNA was reverse transcribed using the High Capacity cDNA Reverse Transcription Kit, so the sequenced TCRB transcripts were expressed ones. The clones in this table, taken by TCRdb from immuneACCESS, are in-frame only. Not every clone is retained; where verified, under half of the shortfall comes from an unresolved V gene, and the cause of the rest is unknown. Present in this sample are around 300,000 clones, roughly 15% of which were seen just once. The ten most abundant clones make up more than 6.5% of the sample. Specimen: central memory CD4+ T cells from blood. The origin of the receptors is a man in his thirties or forties in good health.

This rearrangement joins TRBV18 to TRBJ1-6; TRBD1 agrees at 8 bases. V shed 3 bases and J 9 bases; nucleotides not matched to a gene: 4. The CDR3 length is 14 residues. Per germline, CDR1 KGHSH and CDR2 LQKENI. The CDR3: CASSPGTGFSPLHF. CDR3 sequence (DNA): TGTGCCAGCTCACCCGGGACAGGATTTTCACCCCTCCACTTT. Variable domain in full (rest from reference TRBV18 and TRBJ1-6): NAGVMQNPRHLVRRRGQEARLRCSPMKGHSHVYWYRQLPEEGLKFMVYLQKENIIDESGMPKERFSAEFPKEGPSILRIQQVVRGDSAAYFCASSPGTGFSPLHFGNGTRLTVT.

This clone was seen only a few times. This clone may be a read error of a much larger clone one base away. This sample also contains other DNA sequences that code for the same CDR3. The rearrangement uses TRBV28 and TRBJ2-7; a weak D match, TRBD2 (5 bases). With 4 bases removed from V and 2 bases from J, the gap between germline ends came to 6 bases. The CDR3 loop spans 12 amino acids. The V gene's germline CDR1 is MDHEN and CDR2 SYDVKM. The CDR3 nucleotides read TGTGCCAGCAGTTCGGGGACCTACGAGCAGTACTTC. Translated: CASSSGTYEQYF.

There are a few counts of this clone. The chain is built from TRBV11-2 and TRBJ2-3; 10 bases map to TRBD2. Germline trimming cut 0 bases from V and 0 bases from J; bases unmatched to any gene: 9. Germline V CDR1 and CDR2: SGHAT, FQNNGV. CDR3 length equals 19 residues. The DNA for the CDR3 is TGTGCCAGCAGCTTAGAAGGCCGACTAGCGGGTATCAGCACAGATACGCAGTATTTT. Translated, it gives CASSLEGRLAGISTDTQYF.

This rearrangement joins TRBV6-5 to TRBJ2-5, with TRBD1 as a possible D gene (6 bases). This CDR3 contains 14 residues. The germline CDR1 and CDR2 sequences are MNHEY and SVGAGI. The germline V and J ends were trimmed by 6 bases and 0 bases, with 11 bases remaining between them. The CDR3 DNA follows: TGTGCCAGCAGGCAACCAGGGGACCAAGAGACCCAGTACTTC. Amino acid sequence: CASRQPGDQETQYF.

The rearrangement uses TRBV7-2 and TRBJ2-2, with TRBD1 matching over 8 bases. J gave up 4 bases and V 2 bases, and 3 bases lay outside the gene matches. Germline lookup yields CDR1 SGHTA and CDR2 FQGNSA. This CDR3 comprises 15 residues. This chain's CDR3 is CASSLSGQGTGELFF. The CDR3 region has the DNA TGTGCCAGCAGCTTAAGCGGACAGGGCACCGGGGAGCTGTTTTTT.

This clone has a handful of counts. The rearrangement uses TRBV6-6 and TRBJ1-3, with 7 bases matching TRBD1. Losses at the gene ends were 0 bases for V and 8 bases for J; bases not matched to a gene: 10. This CDR3 is 16 amino acids long. The germline V gene has CDR1 MNHNY and CDR2 SVGAGI (reference sequence). Here the CDR3 DNA reads TGTGCCAGCAGTTACTCACAGGGGTCTTTTCTAGACACCATATATTTT. This translates into CASSYSQGSFLDTIYF.

This clone appeared a few times. This chain links TRBV6-1 with TRBJ2-1; 10 positions agree with TRBD2. The CDR3 runs to 15 residues. V dropped 5 bases and J dropped 9; count of bases not matched to a gene: 10. CDR1 and CDR2 (germline): MNHNS, SASEGT. The CDR3 protein is CASSISGLAGVEQFF. The CDR3 DNA sequence: TGTGCCAGCAGTATCTCCGGGCTAGCGGGAGTTGAGCAGTTCTTC.

This chain links TRBV10-2 with TRBJ2-7, with TRBD2 as a possible D gene (6 bases). V lost 3 bases, J lost 3 bases, and 18 bases lay in between. This CDR3 contains 16 residues. In germline, CDR1 is WSHSY, CDR2 SAAADI. CDR3 amino acids: CASSDPSLAVLYEQYF. CDR3 in DNA: TGCGCCAGCAGTGACCCATCGTTAGCGGTCCTCTACGAGCAGTACTTC.

This chain uses TRBV12-5 with TRBJ2-1; possibly TRBD1 for D (6 bases). The germline V gene encodes CDR1 LGHNT and CDR2 FRNRAP. Trimming took 1 base from V and 2 from J, leaving 12 bases between them. The CDR3 loop spans 16 amino acids. The CDR3 sequence is CASGLGVGAAYNEQFF. The DNA of the CDR3 is TGTGCTAGTGGTTTGGGAGTGGGGGCCGCCTACAATGAGCAGTTCTTC.

V and J are TRBV6-1 and TRBJ2-3, with a possible D match to TRBD2 (6 bases). V gave up 6 bases and J gave up 3 bases, with 13 bases separating them. This CDR3 has 14 amino acids. Germline CDR1 MNHNS, CDR2 SASEGT. The CDR3 spells CASSAGTFTDTQYF. Here the CDR3 DNA reads TGTGCCAGCAGCGCAGGGACTTTTACAGATACGCAGTATTTT.

This clone was found a few times. CDR3 amino acids: CASSDLYTQYF. CDR3 DNA: TGTGCCAGCAGTGACCTGTACACGCAGTATTTT. The chain is built from TRBV6-4 and TRBJ2-3; D is uncertain. Germline V lookup: CDR1 MRHNA, CDR2 SNTAGT. The CDR3 has 11 residues. V was shortened by 2 bases and J by 9 bases, with 6 bases between the two germline ends.

A few counts support this clone. This sequence joins TRBV27 and TRBJ2-2; 10 bases are a match to TRBD1. Looked up from germline, CDR1 is MNHEY and CDR2 is SMNVEV (reference sequence). V trimming: 2 bases; J trimming: 6 bases; junction bases outside the gene matches: 9. The CDR3 length is 17 residues. The CDR3 DNA reads TGTGCCAGCAGTTTACGTATGGGCGGGACAGGGGCCGGGGAGCTGTTTTTT. This codes for CASSLRMGGTGAGELFF.

This clone has more than one count but fewer than ten. V gene TRBV14 combines with J gene TRBJ2-5; D may be TRBD2 (5 bases). Germline V CDR1 and CDR2: SGHDN, FVKESK. This CDR3 contains 13 residues. The ends were cut back, 4 bases at V and 5 bases at J, with 11 bases in the middle. CDR3 sequence reads: CASSPLQRETQYF. CDR3 DNA: TGTGCCAGCAGCCCCCTTCAGCGGGAGACCCAGTACTTC.

A few counts support this clone. The chain combines TRBV6-5 with TRBJ2-3, with 7 bases identical to TRBD2. J lost 0 bases, V lost 6 bases, and 3 bases had no gene match. Germline assignment: CDR1 MNHEY and CDR2 SVGAGI. The CDR3 length is 14 residues. The DNA for the CDR3 is TGTGCCAGCAGAGTGGGGGGGAGCACAGATACGCAGTATTTT. This translates into CASRVGGSTDTQYF.

The rearrangement joins TRBV5-6 to TRBJ1-1; 8 positions agree with TRBD1. Germline trimming cut 2 bases from V and 2 bases from J; bases unmatched to any gene: 11. The CDR3 sequence is 17 residues long. Germline CDR1 and CDR2: SGHDT and YYEEEE. CDR3 in amino acids: CASSFGSSGGSNTEAFF. The CDR3 DNA is TGTGCCAGCAGCTTCGGTTCCTCAGGGGGCTCAAACACTGAAGCTTTCTTT.

A remark on this clone: Other DNA sequences in this sample translate to the same CDR3. This chain links TRBV7-9 with TRBJ2-5; tentative D call: TRBD2 (6 bases). Trimming left V 1 base short and J 5 bases short, with 8 bases between. Germline CDR1 and CDR2: SEHNR and FQNEAQ (reference sequence). This CDR3 comprises 13 residues. In nucleotides, the CDR3 is TGTGCCAGCAGCTTAGTTGGGGGGGAGACCCAGTACTTC. Translation gives CASSLVGGETQYF.

Only a few counts were recorded for this clone. The chain has TRBV19 and TRBJ1-2; no firm D call. The V gene lost 6 bases and the J gene lost 1 base, with 21 bases spanning the gap. The CDR3 consists of 17 residues. Germline-derived CDR1 and CDR2 are LNHDA and SQIVND (reference sequence). CDR3 DNA: TGTGCCAGTAGCCGAGCCGCGAGCCTCCCAAATAACTATGGCTACACCTTC. It translates to CASSRAASLPNNYGYTF.

This clone was detected only a few times. This chain connects TRBV9 to TRBJ2-1; the match to TRBD2 covers 8 bases. Germline V lookup: CDR1 SGDLS, CDR2 YYNGEE. The CDR3 has 15 amino acids. The J segment lost 6 bases and the V segment lost 3 bases, leaving 8 bases of the junction unmatched. CDR3 in amino acids: CASSDSGGHFNEQFF. The CDR3 DNA reads TGTGCCAGCAGCGACAGCGGGGGCCACTTCAATGAGCAGTTCTTC. Combining the CDR3 with reference TRBV9 and TRBJ2-1 gives the whole variable domain DSGVTQTPKHLITATGQRVTLRCSPRSGDLSVYWYQQSLDQGLQFLIQYYNGEERAKGNILERFSAQQFPDLHSELNLSSLELGDSALYFCASSDSGGHFNEQFFGPGTRLTVL.

This clone was observed a handful of times. V usage is TRBV7-2 and J usage is TRBJ1-2; TRBD1 is a possible D gene (5 bases). Trimming left V 5 bases short and J 7 bases short, with 8 bases between. The germline CDR1 and CDR2 sequences are SGHTA and FQGNSA. The CDR3 totals 11 residues. CDR3 nucleotide sequence: TGTGCCAGCAGCGGGGCCGGTGGCTACACCTTC. It encodes CASSGAGGYTF.

This clone was found a few times. The J gene is TRBJ2-1, the V gene TRBV11-3; no clear D. Germline V CDR1 and CDR2: SGHNT, YENEEA. Deletions cut 5 bases from V and 0 bases from J, with 11 bases between. The CDR3 consists of 15 residues. DNA for the CDR3: TGTGCCAGCAGCCGTAGGGTCGCCTCCTACAATGAGCAGTTCTTC. Protein: CASSRRVASYNEQFF.

The gene calls are TRBV6-6 and TRBJ1-1; TRBD1 matches at 10 bases. Germline CDR1 reads MNHNY; CDR2 reads SVGAGI (reference sequence). Losses at the gene ends were 4 bases for V and 2 bases for J; bases not matched to a gene: 4. This CDR3 is 15 amino acids long. The CDR3 nucleotides are TGTGCCAGCAGTTCTGACAGGGGGCGAAACACTGAAGCTTTCTTT. This codes for CASSSDRGRNTEAFF.

The chain couples TRBV5-1 to TRBJ1-1; 7 positions agree with TRBD1. The CDR3 is made up of 14 amino acids. Germline loops: CDR1 SGHRS, CDR2 YFSETQ. The trim removed 5 bases at V and 3 bases at J, leaving 7 bases unmatched. The CDR3 is CASRPTGFHTEAFF. The DNA for the CDR3 is TGCGCCAGCAGACCGACAGGGTTTCACACTGAAGCTTTCTTT.

With regard to this clone: Other DNA sequences in the same sample also yield this CDR3. The V and J genes are TRBV7-2 and TRBJ2-3, with 11 bases identical to TRBD1. This CDR3 has 15 amino acids. Germline V gene lookup returns CDR1 SGHTA and CDR2 FQGNSA. With V trimmed by 4 bases and J by 3 bases, 3 bases remained unmatched. The CDR3 sequence is CASSSGTGGTDTQYF. CDR3 DNA sequence: TGTGCCAGCAGCTCCGGGACAGGGGGTACAGATACGCAGTATTTT.